The 21 T cell receptor beta chains presented below share a single source sample, sequenced in a study of blood T cell repertoires in COVID-19. Assay used: immunoSEQ multiplex PCR; TCRdb lists only in-frame clones, some missing. The sample has fewer than 200,000 clones; about 87% are singletons. The sequenced sample was peripheral blood. The receptors were sampled from a woman over 75 with COVID-19, enrolled during active disease.

The J gene is TRBJ1-2, the V gene TRBV5-1; D ambiguous. The V end lost 2 bases, the J end lost 0 bases, and 8 bases lay between the germline ends. Germline CDR1 reads SGHRS; CDR2 reads YFSETQ. This CDR3 is 14 amino acids long. CDR3 DNA: TGCGCCAGCAGCTTCAGGTCTTCTAACTATGGCTACACCTTC. Translated, it gives CASSFRSSNYGYTF.

The J gene is TRBJ1-2, the V gene TRBV9, with D perhaps matching TRBD1 (5 bases). The CDR3 totals 16 residues. Per germline, CDR1 SGDLS and CDR2 YYNGEE. Between the trimmed V and J ends, which lost 1 base and 6 bases, there was a span of 19 bases. CDR3 in amino acids: CASSVKQGPTLDGYTF. The CDR3 DNA is TGTGCCAGCAGCGTAAAGCAGGGCCCGACACTGGATGGCTACACCTTC.

The chain's CDR3 is CASSLLASTNTGELFF. CDR3 in DNA: TGTGCCAGTAGCCTCCTAGCGTCGACGAACACCGGGGAGCTGTTTTTT. V gene TRBV19 combines with J gene TRBJ2-2; tentative D call: TRBD2 (6 bases). The V gene lost 6 bases and the J gene lost 0 bases, with 14 bases spanning the gap. The CDR3 runs 16 residues. CDR1 LNHDA and CDR2 SQIVND come from the germline V gene (reference sequence). The whole variable domain, filled in from reference TRBV19 and TRBJ2-2, reads DGGITQSPKYLFRKEGQNVTLSCEQNLNHDAMYWYRQDPGQGLRLIYYSQIVNDFQKGDIAEGYSVSREKKESFPLTVTSAQKNPTAFYLCASSLLASTNTGELFFGEGSRLTVL.

This clone was recorded a few times. The V gene is TRBV5-4, the J gene TRBJ1-1; the match to TRBD1 covers 7 bases. The germline V gene encodes CDR1 SGHNT and CDR2 YYREEE (reference sequence). The CDR3 is made up of 15 amino acids. Trimming cost V 1 base and J 9 bases; bases outside gene matches: 12. This chain's CDR3 is CASSLPGQTIEQAFF. The DNA of the CDR3 is TGTGCCAGCAGCTTGCCGGGACAGACGATCGAGCAAGCTTTCTTT. The whole variable domain, remainder taken from reference TRBV5-4 and TRBJ1-1, is ETGVTQSPTHLIKTRGQQVTLRCSSQSGHNTVSWYQQALGQGPQFIFQYYREEENGRGNFPPRFSGLQFPNYSSELNVNALELDDSALYLCASSLPGQTIEQAFFGQGTRLTVV.

V and J are TRBV28 and TRBJ1-2; TRBD1 matches at 9 bases. Unmatched junction bases numbered 11, after V lost 8 bases and J lost 1 base. This CDR3 is 16 amino acids long. The germline gives CDR1 MDHEN, CDR2 SYDVKM. The CDR3 coding sequence is TGTGCCAGCTATTCTCCGGGGACAGGGCATAACTATGGCTACACCTTC. This gives the protein CASYSPGTGHNYGYTF.

This sequence joins TRBV28 and TRBJ2-7; 7 nucleotides line up with TRBD2. J gave up 2 bases and V 5 bases, and 12 bases lay outside the gene matches. Germline CDR1 is MDHEN and CDR2 is SYDVKM. The CDR3 runs to 16 residues. This CDR3 is CASSPVDLAAAYEQYF. The DNA of the CDR3 is TGTGCCAGCAGTCCCGTAGACCTAGCGGCCGCCTACGAGCAGTACTTC. Full variable domain (remainder filled in from reference TRBV28 and TRBJ2-7): DVKVTQSSRYLVKRTGEKVFLECVQDMDHENMFWYRQDPGLGLRLIYFSYDVKMKEKGDIPEGYSVSREKKERFSLILESASTNQTSMYLCASSPVDLAAAYEQYFGPGTRLTVT.

The chain has TRBV19 and TRBJ2-7; 8 bases agree with TRBD1. The germline V gene encodes CDR1 LNHDA and CDR2 SQIVND (reference sequence). The CDR3 runs to 14 residues. V was clipped by 2 bases and J by 1 base; unmatched bases: 1. The CDR3 region is CASSIRDRSYEQYF. The CDR3 bases are TGTGCCAGTAGTATAAGGGACAGGTCCTACGAGCAGTACTTC.

This clone occurred once. The V call is TRBV24-1, the J call TRBJ1-5, with D maybe TRBD1 (5 bases). The ends were cut back, 7 bases at V and 1 base at J, with 10 bases in the middle. Germline V gene lookup returns CDR1 KGHDR and CDR2 SFDVKD. This CDR3 has 14 amino acids. CDR3 bases: TGTGCCACCAGCCCGGGGGTAAGCAATCAGCCCCAGCATTTT. This translates into CATSPGVSNQPQHF.

The J gene is TRBJ1-5, the V gene TRBV3-1 (or the pseudogene TRBV3-2); D is unresolved. The CDR3 loop spans 12 amino acids. Germline CDR1 LGHDT, CDR2 YNNKEL (reference sequence). Trimming cost V 2 bases and J 5 bases, with 4 bases left between them. The chain's CDR3 is CASSQFDQPQHF. In DNA form, the CDR3 reads TGTGCCAGCAGCCAATTCGATCAGCCCCAGCATTTT.

The chain couples TRBV28 to TRBJ1-3; 11 bases are a match to TRBD1. Germline values: CDR1 MDHEN, CDR2 SYDVKM. After removal of 7 bases from V and 4 bases from J, the junction contained 6 bases not matched to a gene. The CDR3 sequence is 15 residues long. For the CDR3, the DNA is TGTGCCAGCACTCTGGGGACAGGGGGGGGAAACACCATATATTTT. Its protein product is CASTLGTGGGNTIYF. The full variable domain, in which reference TRBV28 and TRBJ1-3 provide the parts outside the CDR3, is DVKVTQSSRYLVKRTGEKVFLECVQDMDHENMFWYRQDPGLGLRLIYFSYDVKMKEKGDIPEGYSVSREKKERFSLILESASTNQTSMYLCASTLGTGGGNTIYFGEGSWLTVV.

The rearrangement links TRBV7-2 to TRBJ2-4, with 7 bases lining up with TRBD1. The CDR3 runs 15 residues. CDR1 is SGHTA, CDR2 FQGNSA, per germline. Losses at the gene ends were 1 base for V and 4 bases for J; bases not matched to a gene: 4. The chain's CDR3 is CASSLGRQGKNIQYF. CDR3 in DNA: TGTGCCAGCAGCTTAGGGCGACAGGGAAAAAACATTCAGTACTTC.

The sample holds a few counts of this clone. The V gene is TRBV4-1, the J gene TRBJ2-1, with 11 bases that match TRBD2. Trimming took 0 bases from V and 8 from J; bases not matched to a gene: 21. The CDR3 is made up of 21 amino acids. Per germline, CDR1 MGHRA and CDR2 YSYEKL. CDR3 sequence (DNA): TGCGCCAGCAGCCAAGATCGGCTAGCGGGGGGCCCAAAAGACGTCAGGCATGAGCAGTTCTTC. Amino acid sequence: CASSQDRLAGGPKDVRHEQFF.

The J gene is TRBJ1-3, the V gene TRBV6-1; possible D gene TRBD1, 5 bases. The CDR3 has 16 amino acids. CDR1 and CDR2 (germline): MNHNS, SASEGT. V was trimmed by 2 bases and J by 0 bases, leaving 11 bases between them. CDR3 protein: CASSEWQGNSGNTIYF. CDR3 in DNA: TGTGCCAGCAGTGAATGGCAGGGAAACTCTGGAAACACCATATATTTT.

The chain has TRBV28 and TRBJ2-7, with 12 positions matching TRBD2. The CDR3 covers 18 residues. V lost 6 bases and J lost 3; bases outside the gene matches: 15. The germline gives CDR1 MDHEN, CDR2 SYDVKM. As DNA, the CDR3 is TGTGCCAGCAGGGGCGGACTGAGGACTAGCGGGGAGTTCTACGAGCAGTACTTC. This sequence encodes CASRGGLRTSGEFYEQYF.

J is TRBJ2-1 and V is TRBV6-6, with 7 bases fitting TRBD1. The CDR3 is 16 residues long. Germline V gene lookup returns CDR1 MNHNY and CDR2 SVGAGI (reference sequence). The junction had 3 bases not matched to a gene; V was cut back by 1 base and J by 0 bases. The CDR3 DNA is TGTGCCAGCAGTTACTTGGGACAGCTCTCCTACAATGAGCAGTTCTTC. It specifies CASSYLGQLSYNEQFF.

The rearrangement links TRBV9 to TRBJ1-5; 7 nucleotides align to TRBD1. The V and J ends lost 0 bases and 6 bases, in that order; junction bases with no gene match: 3. Germline CDR1 and CDR2: SGDLS and YYNGEE. The CDR3 runs 14 residues. CDR3 in DNA: TGTGCCAGCAGCGTAGGACAGGGTCCTCAGCCCCAGCATTTT. It codes for CASSVGQGPQPQHF.

The chain carries TRBV7-3 and TRBJ2-1, with 8 bases lining up with TRBD2. The CDR3 extends over 13 amino acids. Germline V lookup: CDR1 SGHTA, CDR2 FQGTGA. The V segment lost 5 bases and the J segment 9 bases; nucleotides outside the gene matches: 6. The CDR3 DNA sequence: TGTGCCAGCAGCCCCGGGACTAGGGGTGAGCAGTTCTTC. Its protein is CASSPGTRGEQFF. The whole variable domain, filled in from reference TRBV7-3 and TRBJ2-1, reads GAGVSQTPSNKVTEKGKYVELRCDPISGHTALYWYRQSLGQGPEFLIYFQGTGAADDSGLPNDRFFAVRPEGSVSTLKIQRTERGDSAVYLCASSPGTRGEQFFGPGTRLTVL.

The J gene is TRBJ1-1, the V gene TRBV3-1 (or the pseudogene TRBV3-2); unclear D gene. Trimming shortened V by 0 bases and J by 0 bases, and 8 bases separated the two germline ends. The CDR3 length is 15 residues. Germline V gives CDR1 LGHDT, CDR2 YNNKEL (reference sequence). CDR3: CASSQDNGVNTEAFF. CDR3 nucleotides: TGTGCCAGCAGCCAAGATAACGGGGTGAACACTGAAGCTTTCTTT.

The chain couples TRBV7-2 to TRBJ2-5; possibly TRBD2 for D (5 bases). Trimming took 6 bases from V and 5 from J, leaving 28 bases between them. The germline CDR1 and CDR2 sequences are SGHTA and FQGNSA. The CDR3 sequence is 18 residues long. The CDR3 loop is CASSRRALSRTGPETQYF. CDR3 coding DNA: TGTGCCAGCAGTCGCCGGGCCCTATCAAGGACTGGCCCCGAGACCCAGTACTTC.

The chain employs TRBV7-2 and TRBJ1-1; no clear D. This CDR3 is built from 13 residues. Germline values: CDR1 SGHTA, CDR2 FQGNSA. The V end lost 5 bases, the J end lost 7 bases, and 14 bases lay between the germline ends. In DNA, the CDR3 is TGTGCCAGCAGCCAGTCATCTGCGGGTGAAGCTTTCTTT. This codes for CASSQSSAGEAFF. Supplemented by reference TRBV7-2 and TRBJ1-1, the full variable domain reads GAGVSQSPSNKVTEKGKDVELRCDPISGHTALYWYRQSLGQGLEFLIYFQGNSAPDKSGLPSDRFSAERTGGSVSTLTIQRTQQEDSAVYLCASSQSSAGEAFFGQGTRLTVV.

The V call is TRBV19, the J call TRBJ2-2; 10 nucleotides line up with TRBD2. Per germline, CDR1 LNHDA and CDR2 SQIVND (reference sequence). With 6 bases clipped from V and 5 bases from J, the junction kept 6 bases outside the gene matches. CDR3 size: 15 residues. CDR3 in DNA: TGTGCCAGTAGACTAGCGGGAAGAGGGACCGGGGAGCTGTTTTTT. The encoded protein is CASRLAGRGTGELFF.